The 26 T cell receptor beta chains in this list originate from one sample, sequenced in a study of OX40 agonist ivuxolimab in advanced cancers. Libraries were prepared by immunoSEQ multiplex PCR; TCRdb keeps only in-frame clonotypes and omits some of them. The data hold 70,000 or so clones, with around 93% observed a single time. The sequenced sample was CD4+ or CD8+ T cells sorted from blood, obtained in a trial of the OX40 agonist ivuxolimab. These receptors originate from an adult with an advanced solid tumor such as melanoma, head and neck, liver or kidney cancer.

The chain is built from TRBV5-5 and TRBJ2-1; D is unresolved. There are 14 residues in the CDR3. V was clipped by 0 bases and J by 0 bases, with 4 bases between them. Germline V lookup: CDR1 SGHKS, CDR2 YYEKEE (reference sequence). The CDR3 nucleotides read TGTGCCAGCAGCTTGGATCGCTCCTACAATGAGCAGTTCTTC. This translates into CASSLDRSYNEQFF.

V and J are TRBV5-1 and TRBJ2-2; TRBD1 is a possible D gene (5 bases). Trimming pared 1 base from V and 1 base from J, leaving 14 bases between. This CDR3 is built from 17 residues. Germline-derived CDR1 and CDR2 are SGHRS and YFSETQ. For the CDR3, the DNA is TGCGCCAGCAGCTTGTTGTGGGGCGGAGAGAACACCGGGGAGCTGTTTTTT. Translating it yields CASSLLWGGENTGELFF.

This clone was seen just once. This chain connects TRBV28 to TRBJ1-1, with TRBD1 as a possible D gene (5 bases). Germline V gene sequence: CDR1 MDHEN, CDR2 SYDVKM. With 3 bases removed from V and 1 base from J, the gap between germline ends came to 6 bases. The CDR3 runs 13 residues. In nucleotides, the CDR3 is TGTGCCAGCAGTTTGACAGCGAACACTGAAGCTTTCTTT. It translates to CASSLTANTEAFF.

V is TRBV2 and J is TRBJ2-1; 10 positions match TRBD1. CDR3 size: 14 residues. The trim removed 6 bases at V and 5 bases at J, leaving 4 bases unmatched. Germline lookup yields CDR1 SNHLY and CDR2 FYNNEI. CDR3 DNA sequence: TGTGCCAGCAGCGGGGACAGGGGAAACAATGAGCAGTTCTTC. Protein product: CASSGDRGNNEQFF.

The CDR3 protein is CASSQALAGVYNEQFF. CDR3 DNA sequence: TGCGCCAGCAGCCAAGCCTTAGCGGGAGTTTACAATGAGCAGTTCTTC. The chain links TRBV4-3 to TRBJ2-1, with TRBD2 identical over 9 bases. CDR1 and CDR2 from the germline V gene are LGHNA and YSLEER. V trimming: 1 base; J trimming: 4 bases; junction bases outside the gene matches: 5. This CDR3 contains 16 residues.

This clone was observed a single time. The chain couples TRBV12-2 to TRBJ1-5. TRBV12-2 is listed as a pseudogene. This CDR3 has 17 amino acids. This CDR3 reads CASRLAFLGVSNQPQHF. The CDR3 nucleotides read TGTGCAAGTCGCTTAGCGTTTCTTGGGGTATCCAATCAGCCCCAGCATTTT.

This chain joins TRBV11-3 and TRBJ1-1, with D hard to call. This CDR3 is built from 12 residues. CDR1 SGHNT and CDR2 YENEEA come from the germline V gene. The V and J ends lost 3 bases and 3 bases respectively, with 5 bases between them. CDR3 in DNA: TGTGCCAGCAGCTTTGGAGACACTGAAGCTTTCTTT. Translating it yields CASSFGDTEAFF. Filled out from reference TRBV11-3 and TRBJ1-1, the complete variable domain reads EAGVVQSPRYKIIEKKQPVAFWCNPISGHNTLYWYLQNLGQGPELLIRYENEEAVDDSQLPKDRFSAERLKGVDSTLKIQPAELGDSAVYLCASSFGDTEAFFGQGTRLTVV.

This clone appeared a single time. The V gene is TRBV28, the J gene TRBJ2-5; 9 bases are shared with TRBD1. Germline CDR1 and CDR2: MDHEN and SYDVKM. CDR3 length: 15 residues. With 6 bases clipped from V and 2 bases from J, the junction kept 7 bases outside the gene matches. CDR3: CASSYRGRQQETQYF. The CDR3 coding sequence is TGTGCCAGCAGCTACAGGGGGCGACAACAAGAGACCCAGTACTTC.

DNA for the CDR3: TGTGCCACCAGCCTGACTAGCGGGAGTCCTAATGAGCAGTTCTTC. Its protein product is CATSLTSGSPNEQFF. The rearrangement uses TRBV15 and TRBJ2-1; TRBD2 matches 12 bases. Germline V gives CDR1 LNHNV, CDR2 YYDKDF (reference sequence). V dropped 5 bases and J dropped 7; count of bases not matched to a gene: 6. The CDR3 runs to 15 residues.

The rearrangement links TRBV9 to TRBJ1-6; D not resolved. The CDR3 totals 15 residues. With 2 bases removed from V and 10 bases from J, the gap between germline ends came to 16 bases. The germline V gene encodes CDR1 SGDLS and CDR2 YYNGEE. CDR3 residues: CASSVLDRPVSPLHF. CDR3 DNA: TGTGCCAGCAGCGTCTTGGACCGCCCGGTCTCACCCCTCCACTTT.

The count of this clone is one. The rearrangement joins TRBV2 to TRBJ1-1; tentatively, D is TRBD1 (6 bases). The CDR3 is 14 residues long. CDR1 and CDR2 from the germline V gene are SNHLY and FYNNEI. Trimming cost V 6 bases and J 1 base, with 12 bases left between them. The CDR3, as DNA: TGTGCCAGCAGGAGAAGGACAGAGAACACTGAAGCTTTCTTT. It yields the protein CASRRRTENTEAFF.

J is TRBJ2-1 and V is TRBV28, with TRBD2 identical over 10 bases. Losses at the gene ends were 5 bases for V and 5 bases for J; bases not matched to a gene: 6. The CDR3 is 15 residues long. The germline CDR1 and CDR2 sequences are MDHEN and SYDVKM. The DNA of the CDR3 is TGTGCCAGCAGTACCCTAGCGGGAGCTGACAATGAGCAGTTCTTC. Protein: CASSTLAGADNEQFF.

CDR3 coding DNA: TGTGCCAGCAGCGCTATAACTCAGCAGGACACAGATACGCAGTATTTT. Translation: CASSAITQQDTDTQYF. The chain recombines TRBV7-9 with TRBJ2-3; D unresolved. CDR3 length: 16 amino acids. Germline loops: CDR1 SEHNR, CDR2 FQNEAQ (reference sequence). With 5 bases removed from V and 2 bases from J, the gap between germline ends came to 17 bases.

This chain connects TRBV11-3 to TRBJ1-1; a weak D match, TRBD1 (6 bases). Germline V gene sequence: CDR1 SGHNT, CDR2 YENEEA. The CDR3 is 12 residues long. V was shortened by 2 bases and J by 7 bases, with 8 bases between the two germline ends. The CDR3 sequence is CASSLRGVEAFF. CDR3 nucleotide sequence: TGTGCCAGCAGCTTAAGGGGGGTTGAAGCTTTCTTT.

As DNA, the CDR3 is TGTGCCAGCAGCCAGAGACAGGCTGCGTACAATGAGCAGTTCTTC. It specifies CASSQRQAAYNEQFF. The chain combines TRBV14 with TRBJ2-1, with TRBD1 as a possible D gene (6 bases). Germline V gives CDR1 SGHDN, CDR2 FVKESK. The CDR3 is 15 residues long. V lost 3 bases and J lost 4, with 13 bases in between.

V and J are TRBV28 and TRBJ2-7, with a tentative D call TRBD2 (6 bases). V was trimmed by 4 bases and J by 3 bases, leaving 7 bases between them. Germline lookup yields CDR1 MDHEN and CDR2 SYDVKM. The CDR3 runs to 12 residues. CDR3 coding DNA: TGTGCCAGCAGTTGGAGGGGCTACGAGCAGTACTTC. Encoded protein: CASSWRGYEQYF. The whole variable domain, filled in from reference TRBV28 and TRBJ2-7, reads DVKVTQSSRYLVKRTGEKVFLECVQDMDHENMFWYRQDPGLGLRLIYFSYDVKMKEKGDIPEGYSVSREKKERFSLILESASTNQTSMYLCASSWRGYEQYFGPGTRLTVT.

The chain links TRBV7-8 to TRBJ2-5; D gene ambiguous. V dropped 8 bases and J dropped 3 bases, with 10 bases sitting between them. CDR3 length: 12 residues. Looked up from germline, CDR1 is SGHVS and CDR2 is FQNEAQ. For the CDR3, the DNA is TGTGCCAGCGGTACTTGGGAAGAGACCCAGTACTTC. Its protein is CASGTWEETQYF.

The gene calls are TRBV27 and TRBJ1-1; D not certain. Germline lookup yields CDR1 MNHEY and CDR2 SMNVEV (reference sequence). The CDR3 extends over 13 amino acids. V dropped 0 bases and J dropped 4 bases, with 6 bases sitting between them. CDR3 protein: CASSLSEGTEAFF. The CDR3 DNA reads TGTGCCAGCAGTTTATCTGAGGGCACTGAAGCTTTCTTT.

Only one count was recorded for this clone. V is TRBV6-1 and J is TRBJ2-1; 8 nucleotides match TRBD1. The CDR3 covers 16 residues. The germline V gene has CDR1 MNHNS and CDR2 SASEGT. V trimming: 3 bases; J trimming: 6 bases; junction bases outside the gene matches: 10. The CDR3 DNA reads TGTGCCAGCAGTGACTACAGGGGGGAGTCCGGCAATGAGCAGTTCTTC. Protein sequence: CASSDYRGESGNEQFF.

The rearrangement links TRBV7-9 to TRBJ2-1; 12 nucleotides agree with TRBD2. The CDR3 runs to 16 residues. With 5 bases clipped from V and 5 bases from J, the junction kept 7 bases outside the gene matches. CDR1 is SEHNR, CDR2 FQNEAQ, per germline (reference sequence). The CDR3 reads CASSPRTSGIHNEQFF. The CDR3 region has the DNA TGTGCCAGCAGCCCGCGGACTAGCGGGATCCACAATGAGCAGTTCTTC.

CDR3 nucleotide sequence: TGTGCCAGCAGGGGCGCGGGTCGCCAAAACATTCAGTACTTC. It translates to CASRGAGRQNIQYF. This chain uses TRBV28 with TRBJ2-4, with D perhaps matching TRBD2 (5 bases). V shed 6 bases and J shed 5 bases, with 14 bases lying between them. The length of the CDR3 is 14 residues. Per germline, CDR1 MDHEN and CDR2 SYDVKM.

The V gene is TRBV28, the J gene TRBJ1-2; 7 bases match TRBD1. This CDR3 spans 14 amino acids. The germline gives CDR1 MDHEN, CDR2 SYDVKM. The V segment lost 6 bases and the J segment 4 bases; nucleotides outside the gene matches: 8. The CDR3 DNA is TGTGCCAGCAGACCTACGGACAGGATCTATGGCTACACCTTC. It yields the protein CASRPTDRIYGYTF.

The CDR3 DNA sequence: TGCGCCAGCAGCCAAGGTCGACTAGCGGGAGAGACCCAGTACTTC. Residues: CASSQGRLAGETQYF. The gene calls are TRBV4-1 and TRBJ2-5; 10 nucleotides match TRBD2. Germline CDR1 is MGHRA and CDR2 is YSYEKL. The CDR3 totals 15 residues. V shed 1 base, J shed 4 bases, and the junction held 3 bases outside the gene matches.

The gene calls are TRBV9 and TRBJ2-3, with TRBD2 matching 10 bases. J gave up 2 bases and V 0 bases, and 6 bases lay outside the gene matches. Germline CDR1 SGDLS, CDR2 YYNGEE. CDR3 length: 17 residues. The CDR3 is CASSVVGAGGATDTQYF. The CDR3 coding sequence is TGTGCCAGCAGCGTAGTTGGAGCGGGAGGGGCCACAGATACGCAGTATTTT.

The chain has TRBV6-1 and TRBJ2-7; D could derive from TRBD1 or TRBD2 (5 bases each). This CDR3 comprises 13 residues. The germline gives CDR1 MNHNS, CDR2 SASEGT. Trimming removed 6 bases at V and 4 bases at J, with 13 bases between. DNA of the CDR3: TGTGCCAGCAGCGACTTGGGGGATTACGAGCAGTACTTC. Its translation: CASSDLGDYEQYF.

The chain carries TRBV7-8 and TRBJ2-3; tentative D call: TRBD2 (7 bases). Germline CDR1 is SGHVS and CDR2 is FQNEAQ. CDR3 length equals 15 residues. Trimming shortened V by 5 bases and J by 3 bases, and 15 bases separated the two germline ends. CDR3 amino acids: CASSPLGGATDTQYF. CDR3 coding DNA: TGTGCCAGCAGCCCCCTTGGGGGGGCTACAGATACGCAGTATTTT. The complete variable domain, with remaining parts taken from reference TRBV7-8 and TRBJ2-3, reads GAGVSQSPRYKVAKRGQDVALRCDPISGHVSLFWYQQALGQGPEFLTYFQNEAQLDKSGLPSDRFFAERPEGSVSTLKIQRTQQEDSAVYLCASSPLGGATDTQYFGPGTRLTVL.